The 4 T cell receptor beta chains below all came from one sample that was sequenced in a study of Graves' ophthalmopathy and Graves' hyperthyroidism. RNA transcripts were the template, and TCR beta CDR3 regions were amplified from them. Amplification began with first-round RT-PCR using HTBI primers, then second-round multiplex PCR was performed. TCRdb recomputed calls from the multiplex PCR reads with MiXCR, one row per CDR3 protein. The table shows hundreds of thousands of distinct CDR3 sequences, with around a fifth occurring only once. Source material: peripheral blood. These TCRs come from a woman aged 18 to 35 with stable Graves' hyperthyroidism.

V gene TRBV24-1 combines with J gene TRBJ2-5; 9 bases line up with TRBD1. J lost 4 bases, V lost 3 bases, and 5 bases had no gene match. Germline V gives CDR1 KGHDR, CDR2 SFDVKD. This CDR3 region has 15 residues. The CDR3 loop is CATSDPRTGVETQYF. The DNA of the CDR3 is TGTGCCACCAGTGATCCACGGACAGGGGTAGAGACCCAGTACTTC.

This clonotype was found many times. CDR3 in amino acids: CASSPGEGSEQYF. The CDR3 DNA reads as TGTGCCAGCTCACCGGGCGAGGGGAGCGAGCAGTACTTC. J is TRBJ2-7 and V is TRBV18, with D perhaps assigned TRBD1 or TRBD2 (5 bases each). The germline V gene encodes CDR1 KGHSH and CDR2 LQKENI. The CDR3 totals 13 residues. The ends were cut back, 3 bases at V and 6 bases at J, with 12 bases in the middle.

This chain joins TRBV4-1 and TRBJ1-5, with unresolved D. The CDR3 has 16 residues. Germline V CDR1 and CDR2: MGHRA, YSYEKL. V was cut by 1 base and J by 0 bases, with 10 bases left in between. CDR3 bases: TGCGCCAGCAGCCAAGGACAAGTTTATAGCAATCAGCCCCAGCATTTT. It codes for CASSQGQVYSNQPQHF.

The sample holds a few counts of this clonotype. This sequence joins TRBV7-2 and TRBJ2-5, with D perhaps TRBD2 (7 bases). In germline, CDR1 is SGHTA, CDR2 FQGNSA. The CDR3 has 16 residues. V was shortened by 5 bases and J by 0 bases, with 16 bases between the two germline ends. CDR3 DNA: TGTGCCAGCAGCCCACTGGGGCGGGGGCACCAAGAGACCCAGTACTTC. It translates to CASSPLGRGHQETQYF.